This T cell receptor (beta chain) was identified in a study of blood T cell repertoires in COVID-19. On the study more broadly: The samples span acute and convalescent COVID-19 from the United States, Italy and Spain. The cDNA or gDNA used as material had been derived from T cells, B-cell-depleted T cells, or PBMCs.

This clone has a single count. Germline lookup yields CDR1 MNHEY and CDR2 SMNVEV (reference sequence). CDR3 length: 15 amino acids. With V trimmed by 10 bases and J by 8 bases, 16 bases remained unmatched. Methods used by the authors: Using reference gene primer amplification, nucleated cell counts were estimated. The protocol was immunoSEQ multiplex PCR, while the TCRdb copy is restricted to in-frame clones and leaves out a portion. The DNA gave D and trimming, while V, J and clone size come from that table. The sample lists 150,000 to 200,000 clones; about 86% were seen once. The chain employs TRBV27 and TRBJ2-1, with 8 bases matching TRBD1. This TCR was recovered from an elderly woman with acute or convalescent COVID-19. Sequencing input: peripheral blood. The CDR3 sequence is CATKLSGQAMYEQFF. CDR3 nucleotides: TGTGCCACCAAATTGTCGGGACAGGCTATGTATGAGCAGTTCTTC.